This T cell receptor (beta chain) was retrieved from a study of blood T cell repertoires in COVID-19. Study context: Italy, Spain and the United States were the sources of the convalescent and acute COVID-19 samples.

Per germline, CDR1 SGHTA and CDR2 FQGNSA. V dropped 6 bases and J dropped 5; count of bases not matched to a gene: 8. This CDR3 spans 14 amino acids. The assay was immunoSEQ multiplex PCR, and TCRdb's table has in-frame clones only and misses some. The table has about 230,000 clones, 70% to 90% seen once. The source of this sequence is a woman younger than 30 who had recovered from COVID-19. Sequenced material: peripheral blood. This rearrangement joins TRBV7-2 to TRBJ2-7, with TRBD1 matching over 9 bases. The CDR3 protein is CASRPTGGSHEQYF. CDR3 coding DNA: TGTGCCAGCAGGCCAACAGGGGGCTCGCACGAGCAGTACTTC. Together with reference TRBV7-2 and TRBJ2-7, the CDR3 gives the full variable domain: GAGVSQSPSNKVTEKGKDVELRCDPISGHTALYWYRQSLGQGLEFLIYFQGNSAPDKSGLPSDRFSAERTGGSVSTLTIQRTQQEDSAVYLCASRPTGGSHEQYFGPGTRLTVT.